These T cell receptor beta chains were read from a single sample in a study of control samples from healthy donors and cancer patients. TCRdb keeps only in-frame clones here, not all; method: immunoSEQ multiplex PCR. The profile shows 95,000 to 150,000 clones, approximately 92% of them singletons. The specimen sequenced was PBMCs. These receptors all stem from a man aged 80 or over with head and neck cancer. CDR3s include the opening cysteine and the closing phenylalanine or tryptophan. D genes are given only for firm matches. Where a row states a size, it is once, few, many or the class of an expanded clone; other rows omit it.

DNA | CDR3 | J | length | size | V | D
TGTGCCAGCAGCCAACCGGGGCCTAATGAAAAACTGTTTTTT | CASSQPGPNEKLFF | TRBJ1-4 | 14 | - | TRBV4-2 | -
TGCGCCAGCAGCTTAGAGGACAAGGGTGGCGCTTTCTTT | CASSLEDKGGAFF | TRBJ1-1 | 13 | - | TRBV5-1 | -
TGTGCCAGCAGCGAGGGGTCGGGGGTCCATCAGCCCCAGCATTTT | CASSEGSGVHQPQHF | TRBJ1-5 | 15 | once | TRBV3-1/TRBV3-2 | -
TGTGCCAGTAGGAGTCTTGGGTCCGGCGCGGGTAACTATGGCTACACCTTC | CASRSLGSGAGNYGYTF | TRBJ1-2 | 17 | - | TRBV19 | -
TGTGCCAGCAGTTACCCCCATAGCGGGAGGGCGAGCTCTGGGGCCAACGTCCTGACTTTC | CASSYPHSGRASSGANVLTF | TRBJ2-6 | 20 | - | TRBV6-2/TRBV6-3 | TRBD2
TGTGCCAGCAGCCTTCAACAGGGCCCCTACAATGAGCAGTTCTTC | CASSLQQGPYNEQFF | TRBJ2-1 | 15 | - | TRBV5-4 | -
TGTGCCAGCAGCCTGGACAGTGCAACTAATGAAAAACTGTTTTTT | CASSLDSATNEKLFF | TRBJ1-4 | 15 | - | TRBV7-9 | -
TGTGCCAGCAGCTGGACGGAAATCACCGGGGAGCTGTTTTTT | CASSWTEITGELFF | TRBJ2-2 | 14 | - | TRBV7-8 | -
TGTGCCAGCAGTTTTCCTAGCGGGGGGAACTACAATGAGCAGTTCTTC | CASSFPSGGNYNEQFF | TRBJ2-1 | 16 | - | TRBV28 | TRBD2
TGTGCCATCAGAATGACTAGCGGGGGCCACACAGATACGCAGTATTTT | CAIRMTSGGHTDTQYF | TRBJ2-3 | 16 | - | TRBV10-3 | TRBD2
TGCGCCAGCAGCTTGGGTCCGAACTCTGGAAACACCATATATTTT | CASSLGPNSGNTIYF | TRBJ1-3 | 15 | once | TRBV5-1 | -
TGTGCCAGCAGTGAACAACCCCCATTAGAGCAGTTCTTC | CASSEQPPLEQFF | TRBJ2-1 | 13 | - | TRBV2 | -
TGCGCCAGCAGCTTGGAACCGGGTCTGAGGCGCTCCTACGAGCAGTACTTC | CASSLEPGLRRSYEQYF | TRBJ2-7 | 17 | once | TRBV5-1 | -
TGTGCCAGCAGCTTGAGTACAGCCCGCGGAGAGACCCAGTACTTC | CASSLSTARGETQYF | TRBJ2-5 | 15 | - | TRBV5-5 | -
TGCGCCAGCAGCCAAATTCTGGGAGAGACCCAGTACTTC | CASSQILGETQYF | TRBJ2-5 | 13 | - | TRBV4-1 | -
TGTGCCAGCAGTTTCGTTGCCGGGGGAGTCCACTTT | CASSFVAGGVHF | TRBJ1-6 | 12 | - | TRBV12-3/TRBV12-4 | -
TGTGCCAGCAGCTTAACCCCGCGGGGGGGTTGGAGCAACGAGCAGTACTTC | CASSLTPRGGWSNEQYF | TRBJ2-7 | 17 | - | TRBV11-2 | TRBD2
TGTGCCAGCAGTGACTCCCTAGACCCCAACACCGGGGAGCTGTTTTTT | CASSDSLDPNTGELFF | TRBJ2-2 | 16 | - | TRBV6-4 | -
TGTGCCACCAGCAGAGACCGACGACTAGCGACCACAGATACGCAGTATTTT | CATSRDRRLATTDTQYF | TRBJ2-3 | 17 | - | TRBV15 | TRBD2
TGTGCCAGCAGTTTCCAACAGGGGACCGGGGAGCTGTTTTTT | CASSFQQGTGELFF | TRBJ2-2 | 14 | once | TRBV7-2 | TRBD1
TGTGCCAGCACATCCGGGACAGGGGGCCTTAACACCGGGGAGCTGTTTTTT | CASTSGTGGLNTGELFF | TRBJ2-2 | 17 | - | TRBV19 | TRBD1
TGTGCCAGCGCCGGGGACAGGGGGTCAGATACGCAGTATTTT | CASAGDRGSDTQYF | TRBJ2-3 | 14 | once | TRBV2 | TRBD1
TGCGCCAGCAGCTTTGGCAGGGGGCAAGGCTACACCTTC | CASSFGRGQGYTF | TRBJ1-2 | 13 | - | TRBV5-1 | TRBD1